This TCR beta chain was identified during a study of blood T cell repertoires in COVID-19 (TCRdb year 2020). Study-level background: Recovered participants in ImmuneRACE Cohort 3 were defined by two consecutive negative NP/OP PCR tests, clearance by a healthcare professional, or resolution of symptoms. Deeply sampled blood TCRbeta repertoires from subjects exposed to, actively infected with, or recovered from COVID-19 were included in the dataset. Where HLA class I and class II types were available, the types were taken from metadata supplied by the sample provider, not from assay-based typing. The material from the prospective study consisted of cDNA or gDNA derived from T cells, B-cell-depleted T cells, or PBMCs. The repertoires were released in a freely available public database intended as a resource for research on the immune response to SARS-CoV-2. The samples were drawn from two sources: the first 160 participants of the ongoing ImmuneRACE study, and fewer than 1,500 subjects contributed by 6 global collaborators. Collaborator samples came from the United States, Italy and Spain and covered acute and convalescent phases of COVID-19. Sample metadata almost always included a de-identified subject ID, COVID-19 status, age in years and sex.

Participants in the prospective study were aged roughly 18 to 89 years, lived in 20 to 25 United States geographic areas, and enrolled through a virtual design. To assign participants to cohorts, the prospective study relied on clinical history that participants themselves reported in a screening survey and a study questionnaire. In the prospective study, mobile phlebotomists collected whole blood, serum and a nasopharyngeal or oropharyngeal swab from each participant. Additional blood draws and questionnaires over an approximately 2-month period could optionally be provided by prospective study participants. Before DNA extraction, prospective study blood samples were shipped either frozen or at room temperature. TCRbeta CDR3 regions were amplified from genomic DNA by means of the immunoSEQ Assay, a bias-controlled multiplex PCR. As for how the authors treated the data: Within the assay, amplification of reference gene primers was used to estimate how many nucleated cells each sample contained. To quantify the absolute abundance of each unique TCRbeta CDR3 rearrangement, sequence reads were collapsed and filtered. Productive Simpson clonality was computed per sample as the square root of Simpson's diversity index over productive rearrangements. Here the immuneACCESS table is served through TCRdb, limited to in-frame sequences with V and J called. Missing clones are a known gap in these copies; in checked studies unresolved V genes cover under half, and the rest lacks a known reason. The V and J calls and the clone size are those of that table, but D and trimming were determined from the DNA. For this sample there are about 280,000 clones; roughly 91% appear just once. Together, the top ten hold approximately 2% of the sample.

Findings and caveats that apply to the study as a whole: The quantity of clinical and demographic metadata differed by source and by participant and was supplied without curation.

A word on this clone: Its antigen is currently not known. No base qualities exist here, and no much larger clone lies one base off it.

The origin of this receptor is an older woman in a cohort exposed to, infected with or recovered from COVID-19 (not recorded which). The sequenced sample was PBMCs or T cells enriched from blood (not recorded which).

The CDR3 corresponds to CASSTGGMIYF. The base sequence is TGTGCCAGCAGCACAGGGGGGATGATTTACTTC. The chain employs TRBV11-2 and TRBJ2-7, and TRBD1 matches 8 of the central bases. The CDR3 starts with the cysteine, ends with the phenylalanine, and has 11 residues. Kept here is only the CDR3 DNA, which spans 33 bases and is read in frame from base 1. The germline V gene sets CDR1 to SGHAT and CDR2 to FQNNGV. V and J are trimmed by 5 bases and 13 bases, and the gene matches miss 7 bases of the junction.